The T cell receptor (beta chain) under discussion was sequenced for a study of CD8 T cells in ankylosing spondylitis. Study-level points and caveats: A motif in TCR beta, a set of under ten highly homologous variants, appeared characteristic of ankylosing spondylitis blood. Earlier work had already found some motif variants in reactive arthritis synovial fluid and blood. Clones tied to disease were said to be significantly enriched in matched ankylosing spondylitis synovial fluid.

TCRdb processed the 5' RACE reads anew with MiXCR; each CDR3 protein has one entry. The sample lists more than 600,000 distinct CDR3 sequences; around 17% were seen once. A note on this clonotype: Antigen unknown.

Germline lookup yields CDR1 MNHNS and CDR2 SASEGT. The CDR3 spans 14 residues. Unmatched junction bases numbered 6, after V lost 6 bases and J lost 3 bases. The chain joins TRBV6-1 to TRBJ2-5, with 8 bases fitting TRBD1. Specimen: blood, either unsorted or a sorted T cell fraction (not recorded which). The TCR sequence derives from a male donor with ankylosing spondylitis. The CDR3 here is CASRLQGVEETQYF. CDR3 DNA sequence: TGTGCCAGCAGACTACAGGGGGTTGAAGAGACCCAGTACTTC.